Following are 7 T cell receptor beta chains from one sample sequenced in a study of blood T cell repertoires in COVID-19. Sequencing was performed with immunoSEQ multiplex PCR; in TCRdb, only in-frame clones are kept and a portion is missing. The sample records a few hundred thousand clones, around 92% being singletons. The source material was peripheral blood. The source is a young woman with COVID-19, enrolled during active disease.

The chain has TRBV28 and TRBJ2-5, with a weak D call TRBD2 (5 bases). V was shortened by 9 bases and J by 5 bases, with 13 bases between the two germline ends. Germline V gene lookup returns CDR1 MDHEN and CDR2 SYDVKM. This CDR3 is built from 12 residues. The CDR3 bases are TGTGCCAGTAACTTTGGGGAGGAGACCCAGTACTTC. Residues: CASNFGEETQYF. Filled out from reference TRBV28 and TRBJ2-5, the complete variable domain reads DVKVTQSSRYLVKRTGEKVFLECVQDMDHENMFWYRQDPGLGLRLIYFSYDVKMKEKGDIPEGYSVSREKKERFSLILESASTNQTSMYLCASNFGEETQYFGPGTRLLVL.

The gene calls are TRBV3-1 (or the pseudogene TRBV3-2) and TRBJ1-6, with 7 bases aligning to TRBD1. The CDR3 runs to 14 residues. The junction had 4 bases not matched to a gene; V was cut back by 4 bases and J by 7 bases. Germline V gene data show CDR1 as LGHDT and CDR2 as YNNKEL (reference sequence). The CDR3 protein is CASSLGQTNSPLHF. CDR3 sequence (DNA): TGTGCCAGCAGCCTGGGACAGACGAATTCACCCCTCCACTTT.

V gene TRBV5-1 combines with J gene TRBJ2-1; 11 nucleotides align to TRBD1. J gave up 7 bases and V 3 bases, and 3 bases lay outside the gene matches. This CDR3 region has 14 residues. Germline lookup yields CDR1 SGHRS and CDR2 YFSETQ. DNA for the CDR3: TGCGCCAGCAGCTGGGGGACAGGGGGTAATGAGCAGTTCTTC. Its protein is CASSWGTGGNEQFF.

The gene calls are TRBV10-3 and TRBJ2-3; 14 bases fit TRBD2. The trim removed 3 bases at V and 2 bases at J, leaving 4 bases unmatched. This CDR3 comprises 17 residues. Germline CDR1 is ENHRY and CDR2 is SYGVKD. CDR3 in DNA: TGTGCCATCAGTGACCCGGGACTAGCGGGAGTCACAGATACGCAGTATTTT. Its protein product is CAISDPGLAGVTDTQYF.

The chain has TRBV11-2 and TRBJ2-2; possibly TRBD1 for D (6 bases). This CDR3 is 15 amino acids long. V was cut by 3 bases and J by 0 bases, with 8 bases left in between. CDR1 and CDR2 from the germline V gene are SGHAT and FQNNGV. DNA of the CDR3: TGTGCCAGCAGCTTCAACAGGGCGAACACCGGGGAGCTGTTTTTT. It is translated as CASSFNRANTGELFF.

The V and J genes are TRBV9 and TRBJ1-1; no clear D. This CDR3 region has 14 residues. The germline V and J ends were trimmed by 3 bases and 6 bases, with 15 bases remaining between them. In germline, CDR1 is SGDLS, CDR2 YYNGEE. The CDR3 here is CASSGGWGSAEAFF. As DNA, the CDR3 is TGTGCCAGCAGCGGAGGGTGGGGAAGCGCTGAAGCTTTCTTT.

The chain carries TRBV19 and TRBJ2-1; 9 nucleotides align to TRBD1. Losses at the gene ends were 8 bases for V and 3 bases for J; bases not matched to a gene: 5. Germline lookup yields CDR1 LNHDA and CDR2 SQIVND (reference sequence). CDR3 length: 14 residues. The chain's CDR3 is CASADRGGYNEQFF. CDR3 DNA: TGTGCCAGTGCGGACAGGGGAGGCTACAATGAGCAGTTCTTC. Using reference TRBV19 and TRBJ2-1 for the parts outside the CDR3, the full variable domain is DGGITQSPKYLFRKEGQNVTLSCEQNLNHDAMYWYRQDPGQGLRLIYYSQIVNDFQKGDIAEGYSVSREKKESFPLTVTSAQKNPTAFYLCASADRGGYNEQFFGPGTRLTVL.